This T cell receptor (beta chain) appears in the sequencing data of a study of a mutant IDH1 vaccine in newly diagnosed glioma. As for the study in general: Patients had received radiotherapy, temozolomide, or both previously, most receiving both. Study results and limitations: Pseudoprogression looked unconnected to shifts in top peripheral T cell clonotypes. It was approximately 93% of patients that developed vaccine-induced immune responses.

TCRdb's table, derived via immunoSEQ multiplex PCR, lists solely in-frame clones and lacks some. The sample has around 99,000 clones, about 82% seen once. Regarding time point: baseline, week 1 (first vaccination visit). Specified treatment: pre-vaccination baseline after standard-of-care therapy. Concerning this clone itself: Antigen specificity is unknown.

V lost 2 bases and J lost 4, with 14 bases in between. The length of the CDR3 is 15 residues. The V gene's germline CDR1 is SGHAT and CDR2 FQNNGV. This TCR came from a middle-aged man with glioma. This chain links TRBV11-2 with TRBJ1-2; D call uncertain. The input for sequencing was PBMCs, taken from a glioma patient treated with radiotherapy, temozolomide or both. The CDR3 spells CASSLLRSSVYGYTF. As DNA, the CDR3 is TGTGCCAGCAGCTTACTACGCAGTTCCGTCTATGGCTACACCTTC.